This T cell receptor (beta chain) came from a study of shared clonotypes between healthy human individuals. Points on this clone: Its antigen is undetermined.

General study findings and limits: Donor scarcity curtailed the genetic and exposure-history diversity represented herein.

V shed 3 bases and J 2 bases; nucleotides not matched to a gene: 4. This CDR3 region has 14 residues. CDR1 SGHRS and CDR2 YFSETQ come from the germline V gene. At a deep level, the assay was run. Ten immunoSEQ deep assay plates were used to sequence the DNA of unsorted PBMCs. TCRdb's table, derived via immunoSEQ multiplex PCR, lists solely in-frame clones and lacks some. The sample includes about 530,000 clones, roughly 85% of them seen just once. The TCR was taken from a woman aged 40 to 55 in good health. Some clones in this sample may be carry-over from other donors' samples. The sequencing sample was made of PBMCs. The genes are TRBV5-1 and TRBJ1-1; 7 bases match TRBD1. The DNA of the CDR3 is TGCGCCAGCAGCTACGGGACAGACAACACTGAAGCTTTCTTT. Encoded protein: CASSYGTDNTEAFF.